Below, 17 T cell receptor beta chains from the same sample are listed, as sequenced in a study of chemoradiotherapy in HPV16-positive cancers. Produced via immunoSEQ multiplex PCR; TCRdb's table is partial and in-frame only. The table has about 33,000 clones, more than 85% seen once. This material consisted of blood, taken from a patient who underwent chemoradiotherapy. Source of these receptors: a human donor with HPV-associated anogenital cancer.

This clone has just a few counts. This sequence joins TRBV16 and TRBJ1-5; 7 nucleotides agree with TRBD1. With 5 bases clipped from V and 4 bases from J, the junction kept 5 bases outside the gene matches. Germline lookup yields CDR1 KGHSY and CDR2 FQNENV. The length of the CDR3 is 14 residues. CDR3 sequence reads: CASSETGRNQPQHF. The CDR3 bases are TGTGCCAGCAGCGAGACAGGGAGGAATCAGCCCCAGCATTTT. The entire variable domain, with the rest obtained from reference TRBV16 and TRBJ1-5, is as follows: GEEVAQTPKHLVRGEGQKAKLYCAPIKGHSYVFWYQQVLKNEFKFLISFQNENVFDETGMPKERFSAKCLPNSPCSLEIQATKLEDSAVYFCASSETGRNQPQHFGDGTRLSIL.

The rearrangement uses TRBV10-2 and TRBJ2-7; D may be TRBD2 (6 bases). V lost 6 bases, J lost 4 bases, and 10 bases lay in between. The germline V gene encodes CDR1 WSHSY and CDR2 SAAADI. The CDR3 covers 12 residues. CDR3 protein: CASSAGGYEQYF. The CDR3 DNA follows: TGCGCCAGCAGCGCCGGGGGATACGAGCAGTACTTC.

The chain employs TRBV7-9 and TRBJ1-1, with 7 positions matching TRBD1. CDR3 length: 16 residues. Germline lookup yields CDR1 SEHNR and CDR2 FQNEAQ (reference sequence). With 2 bases clipped from V and 8 bases from J, the junction kept 14 bases outside the gene matches. In nucleotides, the CDR3 is TGTGCCAGCAGCTTACTCTTGAGAGGCAGGGGGGCCGAAGCTTTCTTT. This gives the protein CASSLLLRGRGAEAFF.

J is TRBJ2-7 and V is TRBV11-2, with TRBD1 matching 10 bases. The CDR3 totals 15 residues. Looked up from germline, CDR1 is SGHAT and CDR2 is FQNNGV. With V trimmed by 2 bases and J by 5 bases, 6 bases remained unmatched. The CDR3 sequence: CASSLKPGQGNEQYF. In nucleotides, the CDR3 is TGTGCCAGCAGCTTAAAACCGGGACAGGGGAACGAGCAGTACTTC.

The chain carries TRBV27 and TRBJ1-2; 7 bases agree with TRBD1. Germline CDR1 is MNHEY and CDR2 is SMNVEV (reference sequence). V shed 6 bases, J shed 5 bases, and the junction held 12 bases outside the gene matches. This CDR3 has 15 residues. The CDR3 DNA follows: TGTGCCAGCAGAAGACAGCCCTCAGGGGGGTATGGCTACACCTTC. Its protein product is CASRRQPSGGYGYTF.

V gene TRBV2 combines with J gene TRBJ2-3, with 10 bases fitting TRBD2. The V and J ends lost 3 bases and 6 bases, in that order; junction bases with no gene match: 12. Germline CDR1 is SNHLY and CDR2 is FYNNEI. The length of the CDR3 is 17 residues. CDR3 protein: CASSEGASGGMWDTQYF. In DNA form, the CDR3 reads TGTGCCAGCAGTGAGGGGGCTAGCGGGGGAATGTGGGATACGCAGTATTTT.

The genes are TRBV7-6 and TRBJ1-6; possibly TRBD1 for D (6 bases). The CDR3 runs 18 residues. V dropped 1 base and J dropped 7 bases, with 20 bases sitting between them. The V gene's germline CDR1 is SGHVS and CDR2 FNYEAQ. CDR3 coding DNA: TGTGCCAGCAGCTTAGATGTACCACAGGGATCGTTGAATTCACCCCTCCACTTT. Its protein is CASSLDVPQGSLNSPLHF.

V is TRBV19 and J is TRBJ1-1; the D is unclear. The V end was cut by 4 bases, the J end by 5 bases, with 11 bases between. The CDR3 contains 13 residues. The germline V gene has CDR1 LNHDA and CDR2 SQIVND (reference sequence). DNA for the CDR3: TGTGCCAGTAGTAAGGAGGGAGGGACTGAAGCTTTCTTT. Its translation is CASSKEGGTEAFF.

The chain joins TRBV2 to TRBJ2-5; 9 nucleotides agree with TRBD2. Trimming cost V 6 bases and J 4 bases; bases outside gene matches: 12. Germline loops: CDR1 SNHLY, CDR2 FYNNEI. CDR3 length equals 16 residues. Here the CDR3 reads CASRAPPSAGGETQYF. Written as DNA, the CDR3 is TGTGCCAGCAGGGCCCCCCCATCAGCGGGGGGAGAGACCCAGTACTTC. Complete variable domain (other parts from reference TRBV2 and TRBJ2-5): EPEVTQTPSHQVTQMGQEVILRCVPISNHLYFYWYRQILGQKVEFLVSFYNNEISEKSEIFDDQFSVERPDGSNFTLKIRSTKLEDSAMYFCASRAPPSAGGETQYFGPGTRLLVL.

The chain is built from TRBV10-1 and TRBJ2-3; TRBD2 matches at 14 bases. The V segment lost 5 bases and the J segment 11 bases; nucleotides outside the gene matches: 9. CDR1 is WNHNN and CDR2 is SYGVQD in the germline V gene (reference sequence). This CDR3 spans 15 amino acids. CDR3 bases: TGCGCCAGCAGTACTCCCGGGACTAGCGGGGGCCTGCAGTATTTT. This gives the protein CASSTPGTSGGLQYF.

The chain couples TRBV6-5 to TRBJ2-7; D ambiguous. Trimming cost V 2 bases and J 3 bases, with 11 bases left between them. Per the germline V gene, CDR1 is MNHEY and CDR2 is SVGAGI. CDR3 length: 14 residues. In DNA, the CDR3 is TGTGCCAGCAGTTACGGTGGAGAGAACTACGAGCAGTACTTC. Amino acids: CASSYGGENYEQYF.

The genes are TRBV2 and TRBJ1-5, with TRBD1 identical over 9 bases. The ends lost 6 bases at V and 4 bases at J; junction bases unmatched: 4. Germline-derived CDR1 and CDR2 are SNHLY and FYNNEI. The CDR3 is 14 residues long. CDR3 nucleotides: TGTGCCAGCAGGAGACAGGGGGATAATCAGCCCCAGCATTTT. The encoded protein is CASRRQGDNQPQHF.

This chain links TRBV27 with TRBJ1-2, with D tentatively TRBD1 (6 bases). The CDR3 covers 17 residues. The germline V gene has CDR1 MNHEY and CDR2 SMNVEV (reference sequence). With 2 bases removed from V and 4 bases from J, the gap between germline ends came to 20 bases. The CDR3 protein is CASSLRVGGARPYGYTF. For the CDR3, the DNA is TGTGCCAGCAGTTTAAGGGTTGGGGGCGCGAGGCCCTATGGCTACACCTTC.

This CDR3 is CASSLPGFWGAFF. Here the CDR3 DNA reads TGTGCCAGCAGCTTACCGGGCTTTTGGGGAGCTTTCTTT. The V and J genes are TRBV7-9 and TRBJ1-1, with D unclear. V was pared by 2 bases and J by 10 bases, with 14 bases between. This CDR3 has 13 residues. Germline CDR1 is SEHNR and CDR2 is FQNEAQ (reference sequence).

This sequence joins TRBV28 and TRBJ1-4; a weak D match, TRBD1 (6 bases). Germline CDR1 MDHEN, CDR2 SYDVKM. This CDR3 region has 14 residues. V lost 3 bases and J 7 bases, leaving 12 bases between the germline ends. CDR3 amino acids: CASSLQGRPEKLFF. The CDR3 DNA follows: TGTGCCAGCAGTTTGCAGGGGAGGCCTGAAAAACTGTTTTTT.

This rearrangement joins TRBV29-1 to TRBJ1-2; 7 bases agree with TRBD1. The CDR3 length is 13 residues. V trimming: 6 bases; J trimming: 0 bases; junction bases outside the gene matches: 4. Germline assignment: CDR1 SQVTM and CDR2 ANQGSEA. CDR3 region: CSVTGTANYGYTF. In DNA, the CDR3 is TGCAGCGTCACAGGGACAGCTAACTATGGCTACACCTTC.

The chain is built from TRBV25-1 and TRBJ1-1, with 8 positions matching TRBD1. Unmatched junction bases numbered 7, after V lost 8 bases and J lost 5 bases. CDR1 is MGHDK, CDR2 SYGVNS, per germline. The CDR3 loop spans 13 amino acids. CDR3 DNA: TGTGCCAGCCAACTCTACAGGGGGACTGAAGCTTTCTTT. Translated, it gives CASQLYRGTEAFF.